This entry lists 20 T cell receptor beta chains sequenced from one sample in a study of CD8 T cells in ankylosing spondylitis. TCRdb re-analysed the 5' RACE reads in MiXCR, keeping a single row per CDR3 protein. Among about 230,000 distinct CDR3 sequences listed, 7% to 10% were seen once. The specimen sequenced was blood, either unsorted or a sorted T cell fraction (not recorded which). All receptors come from a female donor with ankylosing spondylitis or in good health (not recorded which).

This clonotype was counted ten times or more. CDR3 protein: CASRTRGTGELFF. The CDR3 region has the DNA TGTGCCAGCAGGACACGAGGAACCGGGGAGCTGTTTTTT. The chain carries TRBV12-3 or TRBV12-4 and TRBJ2-2, with no clear D. Trimming cost V 6 bases and J 5 bases, with 10 bases left between them. This CDR3 has 13 amino acids.

The gene calls are TRBV7-9 and TRBJ1-2, with 7 bases matching TRBD1. Germline lookup yields CDR1 SEHNR and CDR2 FQNEAQ (reference sequence). The V gene end was trimmed by 1 base and the J gene end by 4 bases; junction bases not matched to a gene: 6. The CDR3 covers 15 residues. The CDR3 DNA is TGTGCCAGCAGCTTAGGTGGGGGGACAGTCTATGGCTACACCTTC. Its translation is CASSLGGGTVYGYTF. Full variable domain (rest looked up from reference TRBV7-9 and TRBJ1-2): DTGVSQNPRHKITKRGQNVTFRCDPISEHNRLYWYRQTLGQGPEFLTYFQNEAQLEKSRLLSDRFSAERPKGSFSTLEIQRTEQGDSAMYLCASSLGGGTVYGYTFGSGTRLTVV.

This clonotype has a handful of counts. V is TRBV5-1 and J is TRBJ2-6; a possible D gene is TRBD1 (5 bases). Looked up from germline, CDR1 is SGHRS and CDR2 is YFSETQ. The CDR3 loop spans 16 amino acids. Trimming shortened V by 4 bases and J by 2 bases, and 13 bases separated the two germline ends. CDR3 DNA sequence: TGCGCCAGCAGCCGAGACAGAAGGGCTGGGGCCAACGTCCTGACTTTC. It specifies CASSRDRRAGANVLTF. Drawing the rest from reference TRBV5-1 and TRBJ2-6, the complete variable domain is KAGVTQTPRYLIKTRGQQVTLSCSPISGHRSVSWYQQTPGQGLQFLFEYFSETQRNKGNFPGRFSGRQFSNSRSEMNVSTLELGDSALYLCASSRDRRAGANVLTFGAGSRLTVL.

This clonotype was seen ten or more times. The chain joins TRBV12-3 or TRBV12-4 to TRBJ2-5; TRBD2 matches 9 bases. The CDR3 is made up of 15 amino acids. The V segment lost 5 bases and the J segment 5 bases; nucleotides outside the gene matches: 9. Here the CDR3 DNA reads TGTGCCAGCAGTCCCGCGGGAGGGCCGCAGGAGACCCAGTACTTC. As protein: CASSPAGGPQETQYF.

This clonotype occurred many times. This chain links TRBV3-1 with TRBJ2-1; TRBD2 might be the D (6 bases). V lost 7 bases and J lost 2, with 15 bases in between. The CDR3 runs to 15 residues. Germline CDR1 is LGHDT and CDR2 is YNNKEL (reference sequence). The CDR3 reads CASKRTTGTYNEQFF. The CDR3 DNA reads TGTGCCAGCAAGAGGACTACCGGAACCTACAATGAGCAGTTCTTC.

V gene TRBV2 combines with J gene TRBJ2-7; no reliable D call. Germline CDR1 and CDR2: SNHLY and FYNNEI. V lost 2 bases to trimming and J lost 0 bases, with 11 bases between them. The CDR3 runs 15 residues. The CDR3 loop reads CASSESRMSSYEQYF. The CDR3 DNA reads as TGTGCCAGCAGTGAATCGCGAATGAGCTCCTACGAGCAGTACTTC.

With regard to this clonotype: A much larger clone lies one base from this, so it may be a read error. The gene calls are TRBV4-2 and TRBJ2-7, with D possibly being TRBD1 or TRBD2 (5 bases each). Trimming took 6 bases from V and 6 from J, leaving 15 bases between them. Germline V gene data show CDR1 as LGHNA and CDR2 as YNFKEQ. The CDR3 is 13 residues long. CDR3 amino acids: CASRPGLNCEQYF. In DNA, the CDR3 is TGTGCCAGCAGGCCGGGGCTAAACTGCGAGCAGTACTTC.

Ten or more counts support this clonotype. The chain links TRBV5-1 to TRBJ1-1; no clear D gene. This CDR3 comprises 14 residues. Germline CDR1 and CDR2: SGHRS and YFSETQ. V dropped 2 bases and J dropped 3 bases, with 11 bases sitting between them. The CDR3 loop is CASSLIGIHTEAFF. In nucleotides, the CDR3 is TGCGCCAGCAGCTTAATCGGTATCCACACTGAAGCTTTCTTT.

The chain uses TRBV4-3 and TRBJ2-1; a possible D gene is TRBD2 (6 bases). The germline V gene has CDR1 LGHNA and CDR2 YSLEER. V gave up 5 bases and J gave up 8 bases, with 19 bases separating them. CDR3 length equals 15 residues. Here the CDR3 reads CASSSGERRGDEQFF. For the CDR3, the DNA is TGCGCCAGCAGCTCGGGGGAGCGGAGAGGGGATGAGCAGTTCTTC.

The table lists this clonotype with many counts. The rearrangement links TRBV7-9 to TRBJ2-7; 8 bases are a match to TRBD1. J was trimmed by 4 bases and V by 3 bases; bases with no gene match: 5. This CDR3 spans 14 amino acids. Germline V lookup: CDR1 SEHNR, CDR2 FQNEAQ (reference sequence). The CDR3 DNA reads as TGTGCCAGCAGCTTCGGGACAGGAGATTACGAGCAGTACTTC. Its protein is CASSFGTGDYEQYF.

This clonotype appeared many times. This chain connects TRBV27 to TRBJ2-7; D is unresolved. Germline V gene data show CDR1 as MNHEY and CDR2 as SMNVEV (reference sequence). The CDR3 totals 14 residues. Trimming pared 4 bases from V and 1 base from J, leaving 11 bases between. The chain's CDR3 is CASSSTRASYEQYF. DNA for the CDR3: TGTGCCAGCAGTTCGACACGGGCTTCCTACGAGCAGTACTTC.

The chain carries TRBV10-3 and TRBJ2-5, with 10 bases that match TRBD2. Germline CDR1 ENHRY, CDR2 SYGVKD. V lost 0 bases, J lost 4 bases, and 5 bases stayed unmatched. The CDR3 is 16 amino acids. The CDR3 DNA is TGTGCCATCAGTGAGTCCGGACTAGCGGACGGAGAGACCCAGTACTTC. Translating gives CAISESGLADGETQYF.

The sample holds a few counts of this clonotype. The chain links TRBV10-3 to TRBJ2-3; D unresolved. Germline CDR1 reads ENHRY; CDR2 reads SYGVKD. Trimming left V 4 bases short and J 2 bases short, with 10 bases between. CDR3 size: 14 residues. In nucleotides, the CDR3 is TGTGCCATCAGTGCTGTCGGTAACACAGATACGCAGTATTTT. Encoded protein: CAISAVGNTDTQYF.

This clonotype came up many times. This sequence joins TRBV7-3 and TRBJ2-1; unclear D gene. The germline V gene has CDR1 SGHTA and CDR2 FQGTGA. V dropped 2 bases and J dropped 9 bases, with 14 bases sitting between them. This CDR3 spans 14 amino acids. The CDR3 region is CASSLEYMASEQFF. CDR3 nucleotide sequence: TGTGCCAGCAGCTTAGAGTATATGGCGAGTGAGCAGTTCTTC.

The rearrangement links TRBV5-4 to TRBJ2-1, with 11 bases that match TRBD2. V was pared by 0 bases and J by 8 bases, with 13 bases of the junction left unmatched. The CDR3 has 18 residues. Per the germline V gene, CDR1 is SGHNT and CDR2 is YYREEE (reference sequence). In DNA, the CDR3 is TGTGCCAGCAGCTTGGGGGGTAGCGGGAGGGCCTTTAGGGATGAGCAGTTCTTC. Protein product: CASSLGGSGRAFRDEQFF.

This clonotype was recorded many times. The chain carries TRBV29-1 and TRBJ2-1; 7 nucleotides match TRBD1. Germline CDR1 SQVTM, CDR2 ANQGSEA. J gave up 8 bases and V 6 bases, and 10 bases lay outside the gene matches. The CDR3 is 13 amino acids. CDR3 amino acids: CSVLLQGGDEQFF. In nucleotides, the CDR3 is TGCAGCGTCCTTCTCCAAGGGGGCGATGAGCAGTTCTTC.

Ten or more counts support this clonotype. V and J are TRBV28 and TRBJ1-3; no clear D. The germline V gene encodes CDR1 MDHEN and CDR2 SYDVKM. This CDR3 has 14 amino acids. The V and J ends lost 3 bases and 0 bases respectively, with 6 bases between them. The CDR3 DNA reads TGTGCCAGCAGTTTCGCTTACTCTGGAAACACCATATATTTT. Translating gives CASSFAYSGNTIYF. Filled out from reference TRBV28 and TRBJ1-3, the complete variable domain reads DVKVTQSSRYLVKRTGEKVFLECVQDMDHENMFWYRQDPGLGLRLIYFSYDVKMKEKGDIPEGYSVSREKKERFSLILESASTNQTSMYLCASSFAYSGNTIYFGEGSWLTVV.

The gene calls are TRBV2 and TRBJ2-1, with no clear D. This CDR3 is built from 12 residues. The germline V and J ends were trimmed by 1 base and 10 bases, with 8 bases remaining between them. CDR1 is SNHLY and CDR2 is FYNNEI in the germline V gene. The CDR3 DNA reads TGTGCCAGCAGTGAAGAAATCCAGGAGCAGTTCTTC. This encodes CASSEEIQEQFF.

In this sample, this clonotype turned up many times. The chain has TRBV7-8 and TRBJ2-2; the match to TRBD2 covers 10 bases. V lost 4 bases to trimming and J lost 5 bases; unmatched junction nucleotides: 4. The CDR3 has 15 amino acids. Germline V gene lookup returns CDR1 SGHVS and CDR2 FQNEAQ. For the CDR3, the DNA is TGTGCCAGCAGCTCTAGCGGGAGTTGGACCGGGGAGCTGTTTTTT. Protein: CASSSSGSWTGELFF. Together with reference TRBV7-8 and TRBJ2-2, the CDR3 gives the full variable domain: GAGVSQSPRYKVAKRGQDVALRCDPISGHVSLFWYQQALGQGPEFLTYFQNEAQLDKSGLPSDRFFAERPEGSVSTLKIQRTQQEDSAVYLCASSSSGSWTGELFFGEGSRLTVL.

This clonotype has ten or more counts. The genes are TRBV7-3 and TRBJ2-1; D possibly uses TRBD1 or TRBD2 (5 bases each). V was clipped by 4 bases and J by 5 bases, with 15 bases between them. Germline V CDR1 and CDR2: SGHTA, FQGTGA. There are 15 residues in the CDR3. The CDR3 bases are TGTGCCAGCAGCTCACGGGGCGGGCGAAACAATGAGCAGTTCTTC. Its translation is CASSSRGGRNNEQFF.